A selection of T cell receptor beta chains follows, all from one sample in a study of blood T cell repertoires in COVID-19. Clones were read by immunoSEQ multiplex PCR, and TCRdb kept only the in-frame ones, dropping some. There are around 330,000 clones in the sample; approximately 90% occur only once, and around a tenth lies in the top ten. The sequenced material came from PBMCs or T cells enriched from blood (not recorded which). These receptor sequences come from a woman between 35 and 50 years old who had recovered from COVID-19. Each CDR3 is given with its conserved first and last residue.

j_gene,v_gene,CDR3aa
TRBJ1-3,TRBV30,CAWSRGSGNTIYF
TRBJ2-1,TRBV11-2,CASSRPRQGTYNEQFF
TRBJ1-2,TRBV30,CAWSVAGALYTF
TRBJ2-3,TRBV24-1,CATSPQGLGITDTQYF
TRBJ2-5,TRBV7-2,CASSLEGTGGRETQYF
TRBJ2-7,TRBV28,CASSLGGDGPVYEQYF
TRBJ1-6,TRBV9,CASSVGVLPKADNSPLHF
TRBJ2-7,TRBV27,CASSSYPRWEQYF
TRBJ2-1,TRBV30,CAWSDTLRGGFNEQFF
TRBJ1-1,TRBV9,CASSVGTGSNTEAFF
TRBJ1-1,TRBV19,CASSSRGRNTEAFF
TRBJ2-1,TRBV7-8,CASSPRTSGGYNEQFF
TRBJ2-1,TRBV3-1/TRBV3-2,CASSQAGTSVLSSYNEQFF
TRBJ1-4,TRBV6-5,CASSPPDEKLFF
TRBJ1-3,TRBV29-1,CSARNRSSGNTIYF
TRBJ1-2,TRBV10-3,CAIKAAGQDGYTF
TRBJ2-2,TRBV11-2,CASSLAELATGELFF
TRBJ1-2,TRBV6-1,CASSEPGQGAAQGYTF
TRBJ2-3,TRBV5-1,CASSPVTSGRATDTQYF
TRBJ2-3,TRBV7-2,CASTVATGLRDTQYF
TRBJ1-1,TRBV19,CASTWDLNTEAFF
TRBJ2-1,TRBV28,CASSPGTASYNEQFF
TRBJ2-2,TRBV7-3,CASYGGPTGELFF